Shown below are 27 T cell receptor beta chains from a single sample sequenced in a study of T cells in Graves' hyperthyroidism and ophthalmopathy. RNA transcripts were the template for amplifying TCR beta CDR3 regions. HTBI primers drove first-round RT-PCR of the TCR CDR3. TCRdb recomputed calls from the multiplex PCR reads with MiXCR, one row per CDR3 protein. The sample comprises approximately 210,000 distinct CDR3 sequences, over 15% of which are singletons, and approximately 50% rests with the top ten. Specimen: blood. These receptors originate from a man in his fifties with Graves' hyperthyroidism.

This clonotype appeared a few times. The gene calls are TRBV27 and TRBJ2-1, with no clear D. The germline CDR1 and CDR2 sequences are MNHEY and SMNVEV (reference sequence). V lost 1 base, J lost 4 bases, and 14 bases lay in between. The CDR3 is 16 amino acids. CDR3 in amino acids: CASSLLAPGGYNEQFF. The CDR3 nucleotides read TGTGCCAGCAGTTTATTGGCCCCTGGTGGTTACAATGAGCAGTTCTTC.

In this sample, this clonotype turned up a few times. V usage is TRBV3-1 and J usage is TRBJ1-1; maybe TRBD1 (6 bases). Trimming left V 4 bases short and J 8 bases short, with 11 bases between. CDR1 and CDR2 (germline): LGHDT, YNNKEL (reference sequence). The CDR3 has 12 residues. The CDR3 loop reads CASSPGALEAFF. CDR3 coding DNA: TGTGCCAGCAGCCCAGGGGCCCTCGAAGCTTTCTTT.

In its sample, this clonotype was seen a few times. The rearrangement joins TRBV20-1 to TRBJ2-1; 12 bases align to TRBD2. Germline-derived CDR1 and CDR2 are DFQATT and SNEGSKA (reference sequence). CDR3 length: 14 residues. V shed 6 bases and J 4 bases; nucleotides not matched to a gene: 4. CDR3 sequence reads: CSANGLAGYNEQFF. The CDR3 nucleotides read TGCAGTGCCAATGGACTAGCGGGATACAATGAGCAGTTCTTC.

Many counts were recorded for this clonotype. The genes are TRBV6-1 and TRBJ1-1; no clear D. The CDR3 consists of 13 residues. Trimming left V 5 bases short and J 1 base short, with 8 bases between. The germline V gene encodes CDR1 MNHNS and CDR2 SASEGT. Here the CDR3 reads CASSPAENTEAFF. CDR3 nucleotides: TGTGCCAGCAGTCCCGCGGAGAACACTGAAGCTTTCTTT.

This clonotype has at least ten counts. CDR3 coding DNA: TGTGCCAGCAACCCGACAGGGGGCCTTTACAATGAGCAGTTCTTC. This encodes CASNPTGGLYNEQFF. This chain connects TRBV12-3 or TRBV12-4 to TRBJ2-1; the match to TRBD1 covers 10 bases. There are 15 residues in the CDR3. V dropped 7 bases and J dropped 4; count of bases not matched to a gene: 7.

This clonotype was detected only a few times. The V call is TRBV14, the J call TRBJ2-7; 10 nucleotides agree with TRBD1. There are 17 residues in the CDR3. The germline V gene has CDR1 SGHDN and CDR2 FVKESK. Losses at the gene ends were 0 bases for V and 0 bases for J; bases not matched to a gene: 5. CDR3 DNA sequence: TGTGCCAGCAGCCAAGACTTGGGGGACAGGGGCTCCTACGAGCAGTACTTC. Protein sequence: CASSQDLGDRGSYEQYF. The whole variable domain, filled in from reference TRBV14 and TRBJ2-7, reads EAGVTQFPSHSVIEKGQTVTLRCDPISGHDNLYWYRRVMGKEIKFLLHFVKESKQDESGMPNNRFLAERTGGTYSTLKVQPAELEDSGVYFCASSQDLGDRGSYEQYFGPGTRLTVT.

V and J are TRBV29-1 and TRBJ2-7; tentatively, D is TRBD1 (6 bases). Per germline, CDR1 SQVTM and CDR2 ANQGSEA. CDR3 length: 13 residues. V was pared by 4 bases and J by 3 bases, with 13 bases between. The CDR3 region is CSVVSDSHYEQYF. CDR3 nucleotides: TGCAGCGTTGTATCGGACAGTCACTACGAGCAGTACTTC.

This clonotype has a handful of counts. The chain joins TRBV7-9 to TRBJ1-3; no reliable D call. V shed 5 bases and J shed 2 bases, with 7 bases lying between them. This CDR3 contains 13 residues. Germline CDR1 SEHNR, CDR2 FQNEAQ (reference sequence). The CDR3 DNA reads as TGTGCCAGCAGCCCAACCGCTGGAAACACCATATATTTT. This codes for CASSPTAGNTIYF. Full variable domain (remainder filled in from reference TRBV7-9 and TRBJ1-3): DTGVSQNPRHKITKRGQNVTFRCDPISEHNRLYWYRQTLGQGPEFLTYFQNEAQLEKSRLLSDRFSAERPKGSFSTLEIQRTEQGDSAMYLCASSPTAGNTIYFGEGSWLTVV.

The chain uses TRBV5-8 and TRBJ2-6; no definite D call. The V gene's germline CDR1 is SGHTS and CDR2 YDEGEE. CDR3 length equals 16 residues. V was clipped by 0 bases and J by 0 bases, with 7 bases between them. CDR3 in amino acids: CASSLVWDSGANVLTF. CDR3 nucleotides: TGTGCCAGCAGCTTGGTTTGGGACTCTGGGGCCAACGTCCTGACTTTC.

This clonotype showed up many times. CDR3 residues: CASSFGSRNYGYTF. DNA of the CDR3: TGCGCCAGCAGCTTCGGTTCCAGAAACTATGGCTACACCTTC. The chain is built from TRBV5-1 and TRBJ1-2; D ambiguous. The V gene's germline CDR1 is SGHRS and CDR2 YFSETQ. Trimming removed 2 bases from V and 2 bases from J, with 10 bases in between. This CDR3 spans 14 amino acids. The full variable domain, completed using reference TRBV5-1 and TRBJ1-2, is KAGVTQTPRYLIKTRGQQVTLSCSPISGHRSVSWYQQTPGQGLQFLFEYFSETQRNKGNFPGRFSGRQFSNSRSEMNVSTLELGDSALYLCASSFGSRNYGYTFGSGTRLTVV.

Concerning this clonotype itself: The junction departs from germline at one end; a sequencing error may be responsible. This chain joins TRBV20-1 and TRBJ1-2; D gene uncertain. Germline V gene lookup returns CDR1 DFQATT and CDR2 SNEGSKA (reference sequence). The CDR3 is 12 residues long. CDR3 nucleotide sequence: TGCAGTGCTAGAGATCCCGGGCACGGCTACGCCTTC. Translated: CSARDPGHGYAF.

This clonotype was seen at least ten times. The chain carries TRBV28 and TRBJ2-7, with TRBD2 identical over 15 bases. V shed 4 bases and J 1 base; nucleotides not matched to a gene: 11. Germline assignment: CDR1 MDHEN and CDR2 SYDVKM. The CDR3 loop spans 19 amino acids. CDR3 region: CASSYPGLAGGRDSYEQYF. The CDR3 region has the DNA TGTGCCAGCAGTTACCCGGGACTAGCGGGAGGTCGCGATTCCTACGAGCAGTACTTC.

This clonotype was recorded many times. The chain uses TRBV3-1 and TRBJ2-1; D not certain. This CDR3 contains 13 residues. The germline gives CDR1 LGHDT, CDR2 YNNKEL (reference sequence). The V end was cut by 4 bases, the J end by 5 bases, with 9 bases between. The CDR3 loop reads CASSPVWDNEQFF. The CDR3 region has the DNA TGTGCCAGCAGCCCGGTGTGGGACAATGAGCAGTTCTTC.

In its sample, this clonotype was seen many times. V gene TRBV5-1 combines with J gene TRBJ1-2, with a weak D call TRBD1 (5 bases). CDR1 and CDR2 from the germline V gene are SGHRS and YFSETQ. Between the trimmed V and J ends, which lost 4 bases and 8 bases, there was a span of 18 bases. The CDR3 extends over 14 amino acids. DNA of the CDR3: TGCGCCAGCAGCGTGGGGGGTACCGCGGAAGGCTACACCTTC. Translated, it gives CASSVGGTAEGYTF.

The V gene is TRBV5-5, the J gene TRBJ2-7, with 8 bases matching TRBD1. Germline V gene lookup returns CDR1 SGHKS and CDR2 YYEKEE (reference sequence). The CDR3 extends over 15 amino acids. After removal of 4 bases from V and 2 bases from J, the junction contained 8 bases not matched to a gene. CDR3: CASSGGQGSTYEQYF. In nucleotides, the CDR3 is TGTGCCAGCAGCGGAGGACAGGGCTCTACCTACGAGCAGTACTTC.

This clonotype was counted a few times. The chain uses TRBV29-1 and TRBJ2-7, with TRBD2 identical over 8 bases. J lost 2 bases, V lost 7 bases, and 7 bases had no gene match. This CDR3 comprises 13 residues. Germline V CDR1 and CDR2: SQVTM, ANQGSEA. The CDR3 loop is CSALTSDTYEQYF. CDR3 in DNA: TGCAGCGCCCTGACTAGCGATACCTACGAGCAGTACTTC.

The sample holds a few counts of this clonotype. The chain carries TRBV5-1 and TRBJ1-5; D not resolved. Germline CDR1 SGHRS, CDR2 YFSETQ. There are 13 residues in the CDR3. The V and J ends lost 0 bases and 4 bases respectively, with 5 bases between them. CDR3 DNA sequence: TGCGCCAGCAGCTTGGCGGTAAATCAGCCCCAGCATTTT. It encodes CASSLAVNQPQHF.

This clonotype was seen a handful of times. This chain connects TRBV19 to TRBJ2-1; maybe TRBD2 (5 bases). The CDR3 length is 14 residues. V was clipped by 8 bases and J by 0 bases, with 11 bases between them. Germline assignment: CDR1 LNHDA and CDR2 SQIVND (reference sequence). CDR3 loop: CASRVANSYNEQFF. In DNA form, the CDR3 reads TGTGCCAGTCGGGTAGCGAACTCCTACAATGAGCAGTTCTTC.

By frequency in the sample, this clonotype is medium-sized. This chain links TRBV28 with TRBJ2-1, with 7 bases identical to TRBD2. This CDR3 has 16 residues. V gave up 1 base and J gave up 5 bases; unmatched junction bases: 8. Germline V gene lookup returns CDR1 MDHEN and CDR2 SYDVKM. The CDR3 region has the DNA TGTGCCAGCAGTTTATTGGGAGGGGAGACGAACAATGAGCAGTTCTTC. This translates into CASSLLGGETNNEQFF.

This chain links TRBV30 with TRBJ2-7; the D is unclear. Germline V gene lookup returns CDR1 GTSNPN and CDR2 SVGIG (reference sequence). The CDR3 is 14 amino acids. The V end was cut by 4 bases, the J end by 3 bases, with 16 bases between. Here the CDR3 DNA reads TGTGCCTGGAAGCGATCCACCCTCAACTACGAGCAGTACTTC. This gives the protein CAWKRSTLNYEQYF.

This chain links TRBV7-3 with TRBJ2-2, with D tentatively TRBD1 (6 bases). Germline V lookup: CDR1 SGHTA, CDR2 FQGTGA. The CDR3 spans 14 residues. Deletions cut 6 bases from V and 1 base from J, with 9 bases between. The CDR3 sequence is CASSLDRNTGELFF. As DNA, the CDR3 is TGTGCCAGCAGTCTGGACAGGAACACCGGGGAGCTGTTTTTT.

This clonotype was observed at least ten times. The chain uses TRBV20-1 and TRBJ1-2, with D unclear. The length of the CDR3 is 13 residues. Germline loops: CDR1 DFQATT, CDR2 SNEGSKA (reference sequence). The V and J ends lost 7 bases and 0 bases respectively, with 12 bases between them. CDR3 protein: CSGHDGTNYGYTF. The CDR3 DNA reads TGCAGTGGTCATGACGGAACTAACTATGGCTACACCTTC.

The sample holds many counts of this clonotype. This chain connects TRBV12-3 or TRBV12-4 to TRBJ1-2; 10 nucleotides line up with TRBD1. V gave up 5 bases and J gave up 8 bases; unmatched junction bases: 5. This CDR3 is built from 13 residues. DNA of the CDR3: TGTGCCAGCAGTCCGGGACAGGGGAGGGGCTACACCTTC. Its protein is CASSPGQGRGYTF.

The CDR3 coding sequence is TGCGCCAGCAGCTCAGGGGACACCTTGGGGACCCAGTACTTC. Amino acid sequence: CASSSGDTLGTQYF. The V and J genes are TRBV5-1 and TRBJ2-5; D may be TRBD1 (6 bases). The germline V gene has CDR1 SGHRS and CDR2 YFSETQ. The CDR3 is made up of 14 amino acids. V was pared by 3 bases and J by 7 bases, with 16 bases between.

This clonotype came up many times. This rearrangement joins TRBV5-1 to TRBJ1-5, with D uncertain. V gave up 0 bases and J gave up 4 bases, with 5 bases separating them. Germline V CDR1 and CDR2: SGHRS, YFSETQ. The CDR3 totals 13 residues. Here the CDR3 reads CASSLEVNQPQHF. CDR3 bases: TGCGCCAGCAGCTTGGAGGTTAATCAGCCCCAGCATTTT.

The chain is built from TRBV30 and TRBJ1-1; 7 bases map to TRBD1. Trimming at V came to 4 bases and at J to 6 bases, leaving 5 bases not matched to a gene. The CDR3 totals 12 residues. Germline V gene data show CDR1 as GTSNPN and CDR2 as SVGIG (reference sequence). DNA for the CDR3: TGTGCCTGGATAAGGGGGCGCGCTGAAGCTTTCTTT. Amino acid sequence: CAWIRGRAEAFF.

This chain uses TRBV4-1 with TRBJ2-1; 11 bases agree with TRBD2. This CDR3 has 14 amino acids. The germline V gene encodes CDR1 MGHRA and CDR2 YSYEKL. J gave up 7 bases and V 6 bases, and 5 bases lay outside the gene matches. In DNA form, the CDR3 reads TGCGCCAGCAGGGAACTAGCGGGAGATAATGAGCAGTTCTTC. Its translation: CASRELAGDNEQFF.